The T cell receptor beta chain under discussion was sequenced for a study of PD-1 blockade in mismatch repair-deficient tumors. Repertoires were generated with immunoSEQ multiplex PCR, while TCRdb's copy carries only in-frame clones and drops some. The sample has 10,000 or so clones; 75% to 95% are singletons. Time point described: approximately nine-day in vitro stimulation with candidate neoantigen peptide 3. Concerning this clone: What it binds is not known.

Looked up from germline, CDR1 is SNHLY and CDR2 is FYNNEI. V was pared by 2 bases and J by 7 bases, with 9 bases between. CDR3 length equals 14 residues. The chain uses TRBV2 and TRBJ1-6, with TRBD1 as a possible D gene (6 bases). This TCR was sampled from an adult with mismatch repair-deficient cancer. This sample comprised cells cultured in vitro, obtained from a patient treated with pembrolizumab. The CDR3 loop is CASSELTGNSPLHF. Here the CDR3 DNA reads TGTGCCAGCAGTGAATTAACAGGGAATTCACCCCTCCACTTT.